The 12 T cell receptor beta chains below come from one sample, sequenced in a study of human T cells and chemical hapten exposure. Time point denoted: healthy volunteer bleed at 2 weeks. Whole blood, unfractionated, served as the material for total RNA extraction. TCRdb re-derived calls from the RACE reads in MiXCR, one entry per CDR3 protein. Of 30,000 to 35,000 distinct CDR3 sequences listed, about 7% are singletons. Sequencing was done on a sample of whole blood. Every receptor here comes from a human donor in good health. Some clones in this sample may be carry-over from other donors' samples.

The chain is built from TRBV6-6 and TRBJ2-5, with a tentative D call TRBD1 (5 bases). Looked up from germline, CDR1 is MNHNY and CDR2 is SVGAGI (reference sequence). Trimming took off 6 bases at V and 5 bases at J, with 13 bases between the two ends. The CDR3 is 13 amino acids. The CDR3, as DNA: TGTGCCAGCAGCCCAGGGTGGGCGGAGACCCAGTACTTC. Its protein is CASSPGWAETQYF.

This chain uses TRBV10-3 with TRBJ1-2, with D possibly matching TRBD1 (6 bases). V was cut by 4 bases and J by 2 bases, with 17 bases left in between. The CDR3 totals 16 residues. The germline V gene encodes CDR1 ENHRY and CDR2 SYGVKD. CDR3 loop: CAISAGSDRTNYGYTF. The CDR3 nucleotides read TGTGCCATCAGTGCTGGTTCCGACAGGACAAACTATGGCTACACCTTC.

This clonotype was counted at least ten times. CDR3 loop: CASSSTTGTDTYEQYF. The CDR3 coding sequence is TGCGCCAGCAGTTCTACAACCGGGACGGATACCTACGAGCAGTACTTC. The chain has TRBV5-1 and TRBJ2-7, with D perhaps assigned TRBD1 or TRBD2 (5 bases each). Trimming stripped 5 bases from V and 2 bases from J, with 20 bases between. From germline, CDR1 is SGHRS and CDR2 YFSETQ. There are 16 residues in the CDR3. The whole variable domain, filled in from reference TRBV5-1 and TRBJ2-7, reads KAGVTQTPRYLIKTRGQQVTLSCSPISGHRSVSWYQQTPGQGLQFLFEYFSETQRNKGNFPGRFSGRQFSNSRSEMNVSTLELGDSALYLCASSSTTGTDTYEQYFGPGTRLTVT.

The sample holds a few counts of this clonotype. CDR3 residues: CAAGRPGEQYF. CDR3 DNA sequence: TGTGCCGCCGGCCGACCAGGCGAGCAGTACTTC. The chain has TRBV2 and TRBJ2-7; no clear D. The V and J ends lost 11 bases and 6 bases respectively, with 14 bases between them. This CDR3 has 11 residues. Per the germline V gene, CDR1 is SNHLY and CDR2 is FYNNEI.

This sequence joins TRBV24-1 and TRBJ2-2, with TRBD2 matching over 7 bases. CDR1 is KGHDR, CDR2 SFDVKD, per germline. J gave up 7 bases and V 6 bases, and 1 base lay outside the gene matches. This CDR3 spans 12 amino acids. CDR3 region: CATSRDYGELFF. For the CDR3, the DNA is TGTGCCACCAGTCGGGACTACGGGGAGCTGTTTTTT.

This clonotype was recorded at least ten times. The chain combines TRBV5-4 with TRBJ2-1, with a weak D call TRBD1 (5 bases). Germline assignment: CDR1 SGHNT and CDR2 YYREEE (reference sequence). Trimming cost V 2 bases and J 15 bases, with 12 bases left between them. The CDR3 contains 11 residues. CDR3 loop: CASSFQGLVFF. In DNA, the CDR3 is TGTGCCAGCAGCTTCCAGGGCTTGGTGTTCTTC.

The gene calls are TRBV7-2 and TRBJ2-7; possible D gene TRBD1, 6 bases. The germline CDR1 and CDR2 sequences are SGHTA and FQGNSA. Trimming removed 5 bases from V and 0 bases from J, with 11 bases in between. The CDR3 has 14 amino acids. The DNA for the CDR3 is TGTGCCAGCAGCACCGGGACACGCTCCTACGAGCAGTACTTC. Its translation is CASSTGTRSYEQYF.

This clonotype was seen ten or more times. The chain couples TRBV7-2 to TRBJ2-3; no definite D call. Trimming stripped 4 bases from V and 7 bases from J, with 9 bases between. Germline-derived CDR1 and CDR2 are SGHTA and FQGNSA. This CDR3 has 12 amino acids. CDR3 DNA sequence: TGTGCCAGCAGCTCCGTGGGTTATACGCAGTATTTT. Encoded protein: CASSSVGYTQYF.

The chain employs TRBV7-6 and TRBJ2-3, with no clear D. V was pared by 5 bases and J by 6 bases, with 18 bases between. The CDR3 covers 15 residues. Germline V gene sequence: CDR1 SGHVS, CDR2 FNYEAQ. The CDR3 coding sequence is TGTGCCAGCAGCCCGACCGCCCCCCGTCGGGATACGCAGTATTTT. This codes for CASSPTAPRRDTQYF.

This clonotype has ten or more counts. The rearrangement uses TRBV2 and TRBJ1-1; D is uncertain. The ends were cut back, 1 base at V and 1 base at J, with 10 bases in the middle. Per germline, CDR1 SNHLY and CDR2 FYNNEI. This CDR3 comprises 15 residues. The CDR3 region is CASSEEGRPNTEAFF. The CDR3, as DNA: TGTGCCAGCAGTGAAGAGGGCAGACCGAACACTGAAGCTTTCTTT.

This clonotype was observed many times. The chain links TRBV2 to TRBJ2-1; D uncertain. The V and J ends lost 8 bases and 4 bases respectively, with 6 bases between them. The CDR3 covers 11 residues. Per germline, CDR1 SNHLY and CDR2 FYNNEI. The CDR3, as DNA: TGTGCCAGCCTCATTTACAATGAGCAGTTCTTC. Amino acid sequence: CASLIYNEQFF.

This chain links TRBV18 with TRBJ2-3; unclear D gene. The CDR3 is 13 amino acids. Trimming shortened V by 0 bases and J by 3 bases, and 4 bases separated the two germline ends. Per germline, CDR1 KGHSH and CDR2 LQKENI. The CDR3 DNA follows: TGTGCCAGCTCACCACCCGGTACAGATACGCAGTATTTT. Protein product: CASSPPGTDTQYF.